Following are 11 T cell receptor beta chains from one sample sequenced in a study of blood T cell repertoires in COVID-19. Assay: immunoSEQ multiplex PCR; the TCRdb copy retains only in-frame clones and omits some. In the table there are over 70,000 clones, roughly 90% of which are singletons. Material: peripheral blood. The receptors derive from a human donor with active COVID-19. The donor label of this sample is uncertain.

The rearrangement joins TRBV5-4 to TRBJ2-1, with 10 nucleotides matching TRBD2. V lost 0 bases to trimming and J lost 8 bases; unmatched junction nucleotides: 20. The CDR3 contains 20 residues. Germline CDR1 and CDR2: SGHNT and YYREEE (reference sequence). This CDR3 reads CASSLGSPRLAGVSMDEQFF. CDR3 in DNA: TGTGCCAGCAGCTTGGGTTCCCCCCGGCTAGCGGGGGTGTCTATGGATGAGCAGTTCTTC. Drawing the rest from reference TRBV5-4 and TRBJ2-1, the complete variable domain is ETGVTQSPTHLIKTRGQQVTLRCSSQSGHNTVSWYQQALGQGPQFIFQYYREEENGRGNFPPRFSGLQFPNYSSELNVNALELDDSALYLCASSLGSPRLAGVSMDEQFFGPGTRLTVL.

V and J are TRBV5-6 and TRBJ1-5; D gene ambiguous. The germline V gene has CDR1 SGHDT and CDR2 YYEEEE. The V end was cut by 2 bases, the J end by 5 bases, with 8 bases between. CDR3 length: 13 amino acids. The CDR3 loop reads CASSLGGYQPQHF. The CDR3 DNA reads as TGTGCCAGCAGCTTAGGAGGTTATCAGCCCCAGCATTTT. The full variable domain, completed using reference TRBV5-6 and TRBJ1-5, is DAGVTQSPTHLIKTRGQQVTLRCSPKSGHDTVSWYQQALGQGPQFIFQYYEEEERQRGNFPDRFSGHQFPNYSSELNVNALLLGDSALYLCASSLGGYQPQHFGDGTRLSIL.

V gene TRBV10-1 combines with J gene TRBJ2-6, with D unclear. This CDR3 has 14 amino acids. V was clipped by 3 bases and J by 0 bases, with 3 bases between them. The germline gives CDR1 WNHNN, CDR2 SYGVQD (reference sequence). As DNA, the CDR3 is TGCGCCAGCAGTGACGGCTCTGGGGCCAACGTCCTGACTTTC. This gives the protein CASSDGSGANVLTF.

The genes are TRBV5-1 and TRBJ2-1; weak D call: TRBD1 (6 bases). V lost 1 base and J 5 bases, leaving 10 bases between the germline ends. The CDR3 runs 14 residues. Germline lookup yields CDR1 SGHRS and CDR2 YFSETQ. The CDR3 region is CASSLTQGDNEQFF. CDR3 in DNA: TGCGCCAGCAGCTTGACACAGGGCGACAATGAGCAGTTCTTC.

Concerning this clone itself: This is likely a read error, given that the CDR3 carries no conserved phenylalanine or tryptophan at its end. Because the CDR3's place on the DNA is in doubt, the DNA is left out and the CDR3 is given as listed by TCRdb. The chain couples TRBV24-1 to TRBJ1-2; TRBD1 is the table's D call and was not checked against the DNA. The CDR3 extends over 13 residues, inclusive of both ends. Germline-derived CDR1 and CDR2 are KGHDR and SFDVKD. CDR3 region: CATSDPPFERGGI.

J is TRBJ2-3 and V is TRBV7-2; TRBD2 matches 9 bases. Germline V gene data show CDR1 as SGHTA and CDR2 as FQGNSA. This CDR3 has 17 residues. The ends lost 1 base at V and 4 bases at J; junction bases unmatched: 9. DNA of the CDR3: TGTGCCAGCAGCTTAGGGGTCCCGCGGGGGGGATCAGATACGCAGTATTTT. Encoded protein: CASSLGVPRGGSDTQYF.

The rearrangement uses TRBV6-5 and TRBJ2-3, with D maybe TRBD1 (5 bases). V was clipped by 8 bases and J by 2 bases, with 17 bases between them. Germline V CDR1 and CDR2: MNHEY, SVGAGI. The CDR3 runs 15 residues. In DNA, the CDR3 is TGTGCCAGCGGCCCCCGCGACAGATACACAGATACGCAGTATTTT. Translating gives CASGPRDRYTDTQYF.

This chain connects TRBV9 to TRBJ1-6; D may be TRBD1 (6 bases). The V end lost 0 bases, the J end lost 8 bases, and 9 bases lay between the germline ends. The CDR3 has 14 amino acids. Germline V gene data show CDR1 as SGDLS and CDR2 as YYNGEE. This chain's CDR3 is CASSVGSGDSPLHF. The CDR3 nucleotides read TGTGCCAGCAGCGTAGGTTCAGGGGATTCACCCCTCCACTTT. Full variable domain (outside the CDR3, taken from reference TRBV9 and TRBJ1-6): DSGVTQTPKHLITATGQRVTLRCSPRSGDLSVYWYQQSLDQGLQFLIQYYNGEERAKGNILERFSAQQFPDLHSELNLSSLELGDSALYFCASSVGSGDSPLHFGNGTRLTVT.

This chain connects TRBV5-1 to TRBJ2-1; D not certain. Germline V gives CDR1 SGHRS, CDR2 YFSETQ. This CDR3 spans 13 amino acids. V was cut by 4 bases and J by 5 bases, with 10 bases left in between. This chain's CDR3 is CASSPRVHNEQFF. CDR3 nucleotides: TGCGCCAGCAGCCCCCGGGTTCACAATGAGCAGTTCTTC.

The chain employs TRBV6-1 and TRBJ1-5, with 7 bases fitting TRBD1. V lost 3 bases and J lost 6; bases outside the gene matches: 11. The CDR3 has 16 residues. Germline V gene sequence: CDR1 MNHNS, CDR2 SASEGT. This chain's CDR3 is CASSEGPRQGVQPQHF. CDR3 nucleotides: TGTGCCAGCAGTGAGGGTCCGAGACAGGGTGTTCAGCCCCAGCATTTT.

The chain couples TRBV7-9 to TRBJ2-5; 7 nucleotides match TRBD1. The CDR3 totals 16 residues. Germline trimming cut 4 bases from V and 5 bases from J; bases unmatched to any gene: 13. Per germline, CDR1 SEHNR and CDR2 FQNEAQ (reference sequence). CDR3 coding DNA: TGTGCCAGCAGCTCGGACCACAGGGGTACTGTGGAGACCCAGTACTTC. It specifies CASSSDHRGTVETQYF.